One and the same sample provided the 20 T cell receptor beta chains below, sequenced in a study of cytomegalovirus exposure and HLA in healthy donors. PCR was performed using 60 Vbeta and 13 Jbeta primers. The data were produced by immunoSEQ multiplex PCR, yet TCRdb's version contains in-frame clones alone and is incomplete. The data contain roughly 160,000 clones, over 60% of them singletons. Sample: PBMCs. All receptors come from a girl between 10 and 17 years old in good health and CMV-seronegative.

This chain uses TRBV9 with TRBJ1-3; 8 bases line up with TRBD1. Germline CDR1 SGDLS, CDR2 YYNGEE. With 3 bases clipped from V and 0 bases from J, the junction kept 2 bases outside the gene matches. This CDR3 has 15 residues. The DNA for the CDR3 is TGTGCCAGCAGCGCCGGGACAGGCTCTGGAAACACCATATATTTT. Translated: CASSAGTGSGNTIYF.

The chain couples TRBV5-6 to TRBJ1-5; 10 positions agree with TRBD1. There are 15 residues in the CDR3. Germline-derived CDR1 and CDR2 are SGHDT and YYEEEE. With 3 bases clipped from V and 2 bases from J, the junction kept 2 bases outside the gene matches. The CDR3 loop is CASSSTGGGNQPQHF. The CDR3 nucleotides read TGTGCCAGCAGCTCGACAGGGGGCGGCAATCAGCCCCAGCATTTT.

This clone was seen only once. CDR3 in amino acids: CASRQGWRTGANVLTF. The CDR3 DNA sequence: TGTGCCAGTAGACAGGGCTGGCGAACTGGGGCCAACGTCCTGACTTTC. This rearrangement joins TRBV19 to TRBJ2-6; a possible D gene is TRBD1 (6 bases). Between the trimmed V and J ends, which lost 6 bases and 2 bases, there was a span of 14 bases. Germline V CDR1 and CDR2: LNHDA, SQIVND (reference sequence). This CDR3 has 16 amino acids.

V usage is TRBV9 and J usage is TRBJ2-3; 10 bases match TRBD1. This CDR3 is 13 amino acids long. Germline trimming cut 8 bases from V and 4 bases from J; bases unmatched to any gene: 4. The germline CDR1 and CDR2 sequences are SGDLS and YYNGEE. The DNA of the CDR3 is TGTGCCAGTACCGGGACAGGGGCAGATACGCAGTATTTT. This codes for CASTGTGADTQYF. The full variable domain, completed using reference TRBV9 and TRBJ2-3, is DSGVTQTPKHLITATGQRVTLRCSPRSGDLSVYWYQQSLDQGLQFLIQYYNGEERAKGNILERFSAQQFPDLHSELNLSSLELGDSALYFCASTGTGADTQYFGPGTRLTVL.

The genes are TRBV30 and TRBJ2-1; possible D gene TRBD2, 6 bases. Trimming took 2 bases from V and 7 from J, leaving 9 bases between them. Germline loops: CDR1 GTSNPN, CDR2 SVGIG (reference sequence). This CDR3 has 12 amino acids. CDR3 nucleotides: TGTGCCTGGAGTCCCCGGGGGAATGAGCAGTTCTTC. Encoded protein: CAWSPRGNEQFF.

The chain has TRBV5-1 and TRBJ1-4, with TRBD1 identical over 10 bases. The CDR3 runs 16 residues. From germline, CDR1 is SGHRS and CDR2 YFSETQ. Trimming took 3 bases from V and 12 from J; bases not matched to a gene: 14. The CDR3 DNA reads TGCGCCAGCAGCTATTCTGGGACAGGGGAAGGAGGCGAACTGTTTTTT. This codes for CASSYSGTGEGGELFF.

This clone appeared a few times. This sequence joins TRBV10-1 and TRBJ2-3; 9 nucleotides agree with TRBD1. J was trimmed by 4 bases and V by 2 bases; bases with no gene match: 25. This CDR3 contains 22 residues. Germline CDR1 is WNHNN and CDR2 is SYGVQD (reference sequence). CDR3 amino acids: CASSEERSARTGVFCGSDTQYF. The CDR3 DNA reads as TGCGCCAGCAGTGAGGAAAGGAGCGCGAGGACAGGGGTTTTTTGTGGGTCAGATACGCAGTATTTT.

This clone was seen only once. The CDR3 DNA reads TGTGCCAGCAGGCTAGGACTAACCTACGAGACTGAAGCTTTCTTT. This codes for CASRLGLTYETEAFF. V gene TRBV6-1 combines with J gene TRBJ1-1; the D is unclear. The germline V gene has CDR1 MNHNS and CDR2 SASEGT. Trimming took off 6 bases at V and 5 bases at J, with 19 bases between the two ends. This CDR3 spans 15 amino acids.

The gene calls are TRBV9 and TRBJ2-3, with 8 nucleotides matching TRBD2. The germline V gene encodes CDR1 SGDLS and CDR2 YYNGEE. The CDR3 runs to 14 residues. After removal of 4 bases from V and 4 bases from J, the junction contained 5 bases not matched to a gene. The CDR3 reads CASSPGTRADTQYF. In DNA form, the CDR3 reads TGTGCCAGCAGCCCCGGGACTAGGGCAGATACGCAGTATTTT.

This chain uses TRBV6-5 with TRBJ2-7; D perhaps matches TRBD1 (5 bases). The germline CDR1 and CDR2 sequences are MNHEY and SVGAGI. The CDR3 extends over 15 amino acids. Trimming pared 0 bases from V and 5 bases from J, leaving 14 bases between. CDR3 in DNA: TGTGCCAGCAGTTACTCTACAGGCCAGTGGAACGAGCAGTACTTC. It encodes CASSYSTGQWNEQYF.

The CDR3 protein is CASNPQADVVEAFF. The DNA of the CDR3 is TGTGCCAGCAATCCCCAGGCAGACGTTGTTGAAGCTTTCTTT. The chain carries TRBV6-1 and TRBJ1-1; no reliable D call. Between the trimmed V and J ends, which lost 7 bases and 7 bases, there was a span of 19 bases. The CDR3 runs to 14 residues. Germline CDR1 is MNHNS and CDR2 is SASEGT.

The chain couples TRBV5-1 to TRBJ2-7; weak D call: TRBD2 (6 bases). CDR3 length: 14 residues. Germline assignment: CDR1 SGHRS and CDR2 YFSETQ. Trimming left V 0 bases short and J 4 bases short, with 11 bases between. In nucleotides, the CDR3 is TGCGCCAGCAGCTTGGCCATCGGGACTTACGAGCAGTACTTC. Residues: CASSLAIGTYEQYF. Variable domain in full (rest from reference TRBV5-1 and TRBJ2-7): KAGVTQTPRYLIKTRGQQVTLSCSPISGHRSVSWYQQTPGQGLQFLFEYFSETQRNKGNFPGRFSGRQFSNSRSEMNVSTLELGDSALYLCASSLAIGTYEQYFGPGTRLTVT.

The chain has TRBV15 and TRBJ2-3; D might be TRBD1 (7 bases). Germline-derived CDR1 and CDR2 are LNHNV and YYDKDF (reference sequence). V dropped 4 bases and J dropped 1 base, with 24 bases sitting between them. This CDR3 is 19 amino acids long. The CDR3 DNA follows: TGTGCCACCAGCACCACCGCCAGGGGGGTGTCGAGGGGCACAGATACGCAGTATTTT. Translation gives CATSTTARGVSRGTDTQYF. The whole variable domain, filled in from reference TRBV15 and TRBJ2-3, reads DAMVIQNPRYQVTQFGKPVTLSCSQTLNHNVMYWYQQKSSQAPKLLFHYYDKDFNNEADTPDNFQSRRPNTSFCFLDIRSPGLGDTAMYLCATSTTARGVSRGTDTQYFGPGTRLTVL.

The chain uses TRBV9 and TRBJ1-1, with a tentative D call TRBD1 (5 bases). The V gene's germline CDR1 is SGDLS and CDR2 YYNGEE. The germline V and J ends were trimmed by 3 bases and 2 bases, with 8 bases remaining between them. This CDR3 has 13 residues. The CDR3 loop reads CASSGQRNTEAFF. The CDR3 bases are TGTGCCAGCAGCGGACAGCGTAACACTGAAGCTTTCTTT.

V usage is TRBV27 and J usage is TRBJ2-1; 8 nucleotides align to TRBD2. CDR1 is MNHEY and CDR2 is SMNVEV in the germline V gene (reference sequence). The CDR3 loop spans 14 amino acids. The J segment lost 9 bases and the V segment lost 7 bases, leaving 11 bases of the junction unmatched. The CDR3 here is CASKVRGARGEQFF. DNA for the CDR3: TGTGCCAGCAAGGTGCGGGGGGCGCGAGGTGAGCAGTTCTTC.

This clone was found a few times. CDR3 loop: CASSQTGGLNTEAFF. The DNA for the CDR3 is TGTGCCAGCAGTCAGACAGGGGGGCTGAACACTGAAGCTTTCTTT. This chain joins TRBV25-1 and TRBJ1-1, with TRBD1 identical over 9 bases. Per germline, CDR1 MGHDK and CDR2 SYGVNS. J gave up 0 bases and V 5 bases, and 4 bases lay outside the gene matches. The CDR3 spans 15 residues.

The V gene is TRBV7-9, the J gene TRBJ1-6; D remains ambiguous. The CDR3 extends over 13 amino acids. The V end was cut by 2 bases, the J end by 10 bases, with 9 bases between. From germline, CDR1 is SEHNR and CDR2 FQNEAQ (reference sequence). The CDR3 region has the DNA TGTGCCAGCAGCTTAACCCCCGGGTCACCCCTCCACTTT. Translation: CASSLTPGSPLHF.

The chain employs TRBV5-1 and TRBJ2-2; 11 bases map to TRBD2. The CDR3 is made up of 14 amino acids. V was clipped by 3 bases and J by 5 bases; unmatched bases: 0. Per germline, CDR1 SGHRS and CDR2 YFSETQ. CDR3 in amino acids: CASSSSGGTGELFF. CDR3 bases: TGCGCCAGCAGCTCTAGCGGGGGGACCGGGGAGCTGTTTTTT.

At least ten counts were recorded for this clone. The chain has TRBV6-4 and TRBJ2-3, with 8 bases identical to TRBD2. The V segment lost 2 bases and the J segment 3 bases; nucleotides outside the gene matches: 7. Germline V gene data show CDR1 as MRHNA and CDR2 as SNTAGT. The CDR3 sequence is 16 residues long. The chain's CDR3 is CASSDDVGGGTDTQYF. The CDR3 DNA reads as TGTGCCAGCAGTGACGACGTGGGCGGGGGGACAGATACGCAGTATTTT.

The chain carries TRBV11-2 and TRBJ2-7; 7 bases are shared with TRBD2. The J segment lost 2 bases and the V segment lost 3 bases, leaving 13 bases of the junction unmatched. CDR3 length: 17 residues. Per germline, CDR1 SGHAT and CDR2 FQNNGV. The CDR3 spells CASSFGGGSGNAYEQYF. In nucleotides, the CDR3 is TGTGCCAGCAGCTTCGGGGGAGGGTCGGGTAACGCCTACGAGCAGTACTTC.